This T cell receptor (beta chain) was identified during a study of response to subunit inactivated influenza vaccine. Study-wide points: That few new T cells are recruited by each seasonal influenza vaccination was the authors' suggestion.

As to this clonotype: What it binds is unknown.

CDR1 and CDR2 (germline): LGHNA, YNFKEQ. J gave up 4 bases and V 0 bases, and 7 bases lay outside the gene matches. There are 17 residues in the CDR3. TCRdb re-analysed the RT-PCR reads in MiXCR, keeping a single row per CDR3 protein. The sample holds 500,000 to 600,000 distinct CDR3 sequences, 12% to 15% seen once. This sequence originates from a man between 50 and 59 years old who received an inactivated influenza vaccine. Sequenced material: PBMCs from blood, taken roughly 12 days after vaccination. The chain employs TRBV4-2 and TRBJ2-5; 11 nucleotides align to TRBD2. Written as DNA, the CDR3 is TGTGCCAGCAGCCAAGATATAGCGGGAGGGCAGCGAGAGACCCAGTACTTC. Its protein product is CASSQDIAGGQRETQYF.